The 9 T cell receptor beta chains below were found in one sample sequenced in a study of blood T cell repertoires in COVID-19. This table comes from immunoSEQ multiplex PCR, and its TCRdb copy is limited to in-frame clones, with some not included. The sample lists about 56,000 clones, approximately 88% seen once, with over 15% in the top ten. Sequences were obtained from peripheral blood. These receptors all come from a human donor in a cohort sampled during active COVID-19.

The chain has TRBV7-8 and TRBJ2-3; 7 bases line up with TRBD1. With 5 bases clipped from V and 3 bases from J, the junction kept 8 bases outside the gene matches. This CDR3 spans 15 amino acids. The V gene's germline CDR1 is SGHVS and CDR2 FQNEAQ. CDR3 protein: CASSLVGQKTDTQYF. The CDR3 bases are TGTGCCAGCAGCCTCGTGGGACAGAAGACAGATACGCAGTATTTT.

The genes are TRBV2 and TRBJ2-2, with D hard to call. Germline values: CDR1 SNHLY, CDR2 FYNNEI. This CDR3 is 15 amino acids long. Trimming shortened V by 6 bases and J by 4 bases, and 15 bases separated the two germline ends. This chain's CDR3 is CASRASEVVTGELFF. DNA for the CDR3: TGTGCCAGCAGAGCCAGTGAGGTGGTCACCGGGGAGCTGTTTTTT.

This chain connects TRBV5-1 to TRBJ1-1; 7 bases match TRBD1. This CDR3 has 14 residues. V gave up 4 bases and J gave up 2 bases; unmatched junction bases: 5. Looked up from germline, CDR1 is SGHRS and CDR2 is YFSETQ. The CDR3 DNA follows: TGCGCCAGCAGCAAAGACAGGGCAAACACTGAAGCTTTCTTT. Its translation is CASSKDRANTEAFF.

The CDR3 sequence: CASSQRGIIAADTQYF. The CDR3 DNA follows: TGTGCCAGCAGCCAGAGAGGGATAATAGCCGCAGATACGCAGTATTTT. The V and J genes are TRBV3-1 (or the pseudogene TRBV3-2) and TRBJ2-3, with D possibly matching TRBD2 (5 bases). This CDR3 contains 16 residues. V was cut by 3 bases and J by 4 bases, with 17 bases left in between. Germline V CDR1 and CDR2: LGHDT, YNNKEL (reference sequence).

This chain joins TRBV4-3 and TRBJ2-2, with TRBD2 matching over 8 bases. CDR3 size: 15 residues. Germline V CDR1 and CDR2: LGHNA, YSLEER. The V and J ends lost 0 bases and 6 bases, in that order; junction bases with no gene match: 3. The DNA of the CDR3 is TGCGCCAGCAGCCAAGAGGTAGCGGGGCCCGGGGAGCTGTTTTTT. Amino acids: CASSQEVAGPGELFF.

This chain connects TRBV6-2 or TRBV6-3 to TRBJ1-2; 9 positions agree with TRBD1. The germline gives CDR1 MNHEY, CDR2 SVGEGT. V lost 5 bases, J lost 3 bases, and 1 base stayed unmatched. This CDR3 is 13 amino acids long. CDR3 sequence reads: CASSRTGDYGYTF. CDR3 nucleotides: TGTGCCAGCAGTCGGACAGGGGACTATGGCTACACCTTC.

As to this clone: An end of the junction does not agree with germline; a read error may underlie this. The CDR3 is CASSQDAHRQGSLDF. The CDR3, as DNA: TGCGCCAGCAGCCAAGATGCCCACCGACAGGGAAGTTTGGACTTC. The V and J genes are TRBV4-1 and TRBJ2-4; 7 nucleotides agree with TRBD1. The CDR3 runs 15 residues. Germline CDR1 reads MGHRA; CDR2 reads YSYEKL.

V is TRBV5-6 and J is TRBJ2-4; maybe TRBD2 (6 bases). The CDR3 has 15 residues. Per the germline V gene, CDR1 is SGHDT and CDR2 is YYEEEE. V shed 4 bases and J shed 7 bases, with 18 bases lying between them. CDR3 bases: TGTGCCAGCAGCAGACCCGAACGGGGGTGGAACATTCAGTACTTC. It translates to CASSRPERGWNIQYF.

CDR3 protein: CASSSEGVSNSPLHF. CDR3 sequence (DNA): TGTGCCAGCAGTTCAGAAGGGGTATCGAATTCACCCCTCCACTTT. The chain is built from TRBV6-5 and TRBJ1-6; D perhaps matches TRBD1 (5 bases). The germline V gene encodes CDR1 MNHEY and CDR2 SVGAGI. The CDR3 contains 15 residues. Trimming removed 4 bases at V and 7 bases at J, with 14 bases between.